Given below is one T cell receptor (beta chain) in context. Its specificity is not known. The data stem from a study of cytomegalovirus exposure and HLA in healthy donors. The donors comprised healthy bone marrow donors. The PCR contained 60 Vbeta and 13 Jbeta primers. Per the original methods: Tens of millions of unique TCR beta chains, about 12 million shared, were counted in a later analysis. Clones were read by immunoSEQ multiplex PCR, and TCRdb kept only the in-frame ones, dropping some. The V and J calls and clone size are taken from that table; D and trimming were inferred from the DNA. The sample lists approximately 290,000 clones; about 80% were seen once. Study findings and constraints: Altogether, 150 or so TCR beta chains were recorded as cytomegalovirus-associated. A link between a missense DCLRE1C variant and TCR beta V- and J-gene trimming emerged from a later analysis.

Input material: PBMCs. The receptor was derived from a girl aged 2-15 years in good health and CMV-seronegative.

CDR3 in DNA: TGTGCCAGCAGCTCCTCCTTTATCTCCTACGAGCAGTACTTC. This gives the protein CASSSSFISYEQYF. V and J are TRBV5-8 and TRBJ2-7; D is uncertain. There are 14 residues in the CDR3. From germline, CDR1 is SGHTS and CDR2 YDEGEE. Trimming took 3 bases from V and 0 from J, leaving 10 bases between them.